This T cell receptor (beta chain) was identified in a study of blood T cell repertoires in COVID-19 (dated by TCRdb to 2018 to 2020). The study in broad terms: Samples covering the acute and convalescent phases of COVID-19 were provided by collaborators in the United States, Italy and Spain. HLA class I and class II types, where available, came from metadata supplied by the sample provider rather than from assay-based typing. Nearly every sample came with metadata listing a de-identified subject ID, COVID-19 status, age in years and sex. A freely available public database, intended as a resource for researchers studying the immune response to SARS-CoV-2, is where the repertoires were released. Deeply sampled blood TCRbeta repertoires from subjects exposed to, actively infected with, or recovered from COVID-19 were included in the dataset. The samples were drawn from two sources: the first 160 participants of the ongoing ImmuneRACE study, and 950 to 1,500 subjects contributed by 6 global collaborators. The prospective study material was composed of cDNA or gDNA derived from T cells, B-cell-depleted T cells, or PBMCs. What the work shows at the level of the full study, not this receptor alone: The amount of clinical and demographic metadata varied by source and participant and was provided uncurated.

In the case of this clone: Its target antigen remains unknown. No much larger clonotype is one base removed from it; base qualities were not supplied.

Participants in the prospective study were enrolled through a virtual design, were aged about 18 to 100 years, and lived in approximately 25 United States geographic areas. To assign participants to cohorts, the prospective study relied on clinical history that participants themselves reported in a screening survey and a study questionnaire. In the prospective study, whole blood, serum and a nasopharyngeal or oropharyngeal swab were collected from each participant by mobile phlebotomists. Prospective study participants could optionally give additional blood draws and questionnaires over a roughly 2-month period. Prospective study blood samples were shipped either frozen or at room temperature before DNA extraction. The CDR3 runs 17 amino acids, cysteine and phenylalanine included. The entry retains the CDR3 DNA only, 51 bases that are in frame from base 1. From a lookup of the germline V gene (reference sequence), CDR1 and CDR2 are LGHDT and YNNKEL. Between the V and J ends, shortened by 4 bases and 9 bases respectively, the junction contains 24 bases.

TCRbeta CDR3 regions were amplified from genomic DNA using the immunoSEQ Assay, a bias-controlled multiplex PCR. The source study handled its data this way. The number of nucleated cells in each sample was estimated by amplification of reference gene primers within the assay. To quantify the absolute abundance of each unique TCRbeta CDR3 rearrangement, sequence reads were collapsed and filtered. For each sample, productive Simpson clonality was calculated as the square root of Simpson's diversity index over productive rearrangements. The immuneACCESS repertoire file appears here via TCRdb, limited to in-frame rearrangements. These files lack a portion of the clones; in checked studies, under half of the deficit traces to unresolved V genes, and the cause of the others is not known. That table gives V, J and clone size, and the DNA gave D and trimming. Here the sample has under 350,000 clones; around 86% occur a single time. The ten largest account for 4% to 5% of the sample.

The sequence links TRBV3-1 (or the pseudogene TRBV3-2) to TRBJ2-2; a tentative D call is TRBD1 (5 bases match). Input material: PBMCs or T cells enriched from blood (not recorded which). The clonotype comes from a woman aged 35 to 49 with acute COVID-19. The sequenced DNA: TGTGCCAGCAGCCCCCCTAATGAGGCAGGGTCTAAGCGGGAGCTGTTTTTT. This yields the protein CASSPPNEAGSKRELFF.